This T cell receptor beta chain was sequenced in a study of blood T cell repertoires in COVID-19. The overall study: Samples taken during acute and convalescent COVID-19 were collected in the United States, Italy and Spain. Sources were T cells, B-cell-depleted T cells, or PBMCs; the material itself was cDNA or gDNA.

J lost 7 bases, V lost 1 base, and 1 base had no gene match. Germline CDR1 and CDR2: MNHEY and SVGAGI. This CDR3 has 12 amino acids. Libraries were prepared by immunoSEQ multiplex PCR; TCRdb keeps only in-frame clonotypes and omits some of them. The data hold 110,000 or so clones, with less than 80% observed a single time. This receptor was identified in a man between 50 and 59 years old with acute or convalescent COVID-19. V gene TRBV6-5 combines with J gene TRBJ2-7, with TRBD2 matching over 7 bases. The sequencing input was peripheral blood. The CDR3 here is CASSYWGGEQYF. The DNA for the CDR3 is TGTGCCAGCAGTTACTGGGGAGGGGAGCAGTACTTC.